This entry concerns a single TCR beta chain. These data come from a study of blood T cells in healthy people across ages. Germline lookup yields CDR1 SEHNR and CDR2 FQNEAQ (reference sequence). The CDR3 is 16 amino acids. Deletions cut 5 bases from V and 4 bases from J, with 20 bases between. Sample-barcoded 5' priming and a J-beta primer mix drove a second PCR of about 6 to 12 cycles. TCRdb reanalysed the 5' RACE reads using MiXCR and keeps one entry per CDR3 protein. This table has around 1.5 million distinct CDR3 sequences, about 40% appearing once. The receptor was isolated from a woman in her late teens or twenties in good health. This rearrangement joins TRBV7-9 to TRBJ2-5; D is possibly TRBD2 (5 bases). The source material was blood. The CDR3 sequence is CASSPGPGIITETQYF. CDR3 in DNA: TGTGCCAGCAGCCCTGGCCCGGGAATCATCACAGAGACCCAGTACTTC.